This T cell receptor (beta chain) was retrieved from a study of shared clonotypes between healthy human individuals. Germline V gives CDR1 MNHEY, CDR2 SMNVEV (reference sequence). The CDR3 loop spans 20 amino acids. V lost 1 base and J 2 bases, leaving 25 bases between the germline ends. The method was immunoSEQ multiplex PCR; TCRdb's version includes in-frame clones alone and lacks a portion of them. Of about 2 million clones in the sample, roughly 95% were seen once. About this clone itself: Its antigen is not identified.

CD8 cells regarded as naive lacked CD45RO, were positively chosen for CCR7, and omitted terminally differentiated effector memory CD45RA+ cells. The study, taken as a whole, reports: Relative to clonotypes present in all four donors, those not shared had lower generation probabilities.

Sequencing was performed on naive CD8+ T cells sorted from blood. The clonotype comes from a man between 18 and 29 years old in good health. The rearrangement joins TRBV27 to TRBJ2-3; D not resolved. The CDR3 bases are TGTGCCAGCAGTTTATTAGGTTCCCCAACATTGATTGCACTCACAGATACGCAGTATTTT. Amino acid sequence: CASSLLGSPTLIALTDTQYF.